This T cell receptor (beta chain) was retrieved from a study of blood T cell repertoires in COVID-19. Sequenced by immunoSEQ multiplex PCR; TCRdb stores in-frame clones only, minus some. The sample lists about 170,000 clones, roughly 80% occurring once. The CDR3 runs 15 residues. V dropped 5 bases and J dropped 5; count of bases not matched to a gene: 7. CDR1 SGHTA and CDR2 FQGNSA come from the germline V gene. The sequenced sample was peripheral blood. The sequence derives from a woman in her 70s with COVID-19, enrolled during active disease. V and J are TRBV7-2 and TRBJ2-1; TRBD2 matches at 9 bases. The CDR3 here is CASSPSAGGHNEQFF. CDR3 nucleotide sequence: TGTGCCAGCAGCCCCTCGGCGGGAGGGCACAATGAGCAGTTCTTC. The variable domain in full, with the rest retrieved from reference TRBV7-2 and TRBJ2-1, is GAGVSQSPSNKVTEKGKDVELRCDPISGHTALYWYRQSLGQGLEFLIYFQGNSAPDKSGLPSDRFSAERTGGSVSTLTIQRTQQEDSAVYLCASSPSAGGHNEQFFGPGTRLTVL.